This entry lists 24 T cell receptor beta chains sequenced from one sample in a study of vaccination and CD4 T cells after COVID-19. Documented treatment: approximately 10-day PBMC culture with coronavirus spike peptide pools or control peptides (ViraFEST assay). Sequencing of cultured CD4+ T cell DNA used the Oncomine TCR Beta short-read assay. TCRdb itself ran the PCR reads through MiXCR, one entry per CDR3 protein. The repertoire consists of over 15,000 distinct CDR3 sequences, with roughly 73% occurring once and the leading ten covering around 4.4%. These receptors are not linked to any known antigen. Sequencing was carried out using CD4+ T cells from blood, cultured in vitro. The receptors come from a human donor who had recovered from COVID-19.

The CDR3 DNA reads as TGTGCCAGCAGTTATTTGGGACAGGGCACCCAGCCCCAGCATTTT. This codes for CASSYLGQGTQPQHF. V usage is TRBV6-2 or TRBV6-3 and J usage is TRBJ1-5; 9 bases are a match to TRBD1. Per germline, CDR1 MNHEY and CDR2 SVGEGT. This CDR3 region has 15 residues. Losses at the gene ends were 3 bases for V and 7 bases for J; bases not matched to a gene: 7.

There are a few counts of this clonotype. This sequence joins TRBV20-1 and TRBJ1-5, with D hard to call. Trimming cost V 6 bases and J 2 bases, with 14 bases left between them. Germline V gene data show CDR1 as DFQATT and CDR2 as SNEGSKA (reference sequence). The CDR3 length is 14 residues. CDR3 nucleotide sequence: TGCAGTGCCCCTCTTTCCAAGGGCAATCAGCCCCAGCATTTT. Translation gives CSAPLSKGNQPQHF.

The chain links TRBV20-1 to TRBJ2-4; possibly TRBD1 or TRBD2 for D (6 bases each). Germline values: CDR1 DFQATT, CDR2 SNEGSKA (reference sequence). V was pared by 1 base and J by 7 bases, with 32 bases between. CDR3 size: 20 residues. The CDR3 DNA reads TGCAGTGCTAGAGTCCGGGGGCAGGGGTACGTGTCTGTCCTAGGGAACATTCAGTACTTC. This translates into CSARVRGQGYVSVLGNIQYF.

A few counts support this clonotype. CDR3 region: CSARDGRETQYF. The CDR3 bases are TGCAGTGCTAGAGATGGGAGGGAGACCCAGTACTTC. J is TRBJ2-5 and V is TRBV20-1; D possibly corresponds to TRBD2 (6 bases). The CDR3 runs to 12 residues. Germline values: CDR1 DFQATT, CDR2 SNEGSKA (reference sequence). V was pared by 0 bases and J by 5 bases, with 7 bases between.

The V call is TRBV7-9, the J call TRBJ1-5, with TRBD1 as a possible D gene (6 bases). Germline CDR1 is SEHNR and CDR2 is FQNEAQ (reference sequence). The V end was cut by 6 bases, the J end by 0 bases, with 15 bases between. This CDR3 spans 16 amino acids. The CDR3 loop is CASSGRGPNSNQPQHF. CDR3 in DNA: TGTGCCAGCAGTGGCAGGGGACCGAATAGCAATCAGCCCCAGCATTTT.

This clonotype was seen a few times. The CDR3 sequence: CSASRGQSGNTIYF. Here the CDR3 DNA reads TGCAGTGCTAGCAGAGGGCAGTCTGGAAACACCATATATTTT. The chain employs TRBV20-1 and TRBJ1-3; D is undetermined. The ends were cut back, 3 bases at V and 1 base at J, with 10 bases in the middle. Germline CDR1 is DFQATT and CDR2 is SNEGSKA (reference sequence). The CDR3 contains 14 residues.

This clonotype was seen more than once but under ten times. DNA for the CDR3: TGTGCCAGCGCTAGAGATGGGGCCGTGGGGTACTTC. Its protein product is CASARDGAVGYF. The chain employs TRBV6-2 or TRBV6-3 and TRBJ2-4, with D perhaps matching TRBD1 (5 bases). CDR3 size: 12 residues. V lost 8 bases and J lost 15, with 20 bases in between. Germline CDR1 MNHEY, CDR2 SVGEGT.

The rearrangement uses TRBV20-1 and TRBJ1-6, with D hard to call. Trimming left V 0 bases short and J 9 bases short, with 18 bases between. The CDR3 totals 16 residues. Germline lookup yields CDR1 DFQATT and CDR2 SNEGSKA (reference sequence). The CDR3: CSARDDGPRWSSPLHF. The CDR3 nucleotides are TGCAGTGCTAGAGATGATGGGCCCCGCTGGAGTTCACCCCTCCACTTT.

The rearrangement links TRBV19 to TRBJ1-5; D unclear. The CDR3 has 14 residues. Germline lookup yields CDR1 LNHDA and CDR2 SQIVND (reference sequence). With 6 bases removed from V and 0 bases from J, the gap between germline ends came to 9 bases. CDR3 loop: CASRSGYSNQPQHF. In DNA form, the CDR3 reads TGTGCCAGTAGGTCAGGTTATAGCAATCAGCCCCAGCATTTT.

DNA of the CDR3: TGTGCCTGGGAGGACACTGCGCGAAAACTGTTTTTT. Protein: CAWEDTARKLFF. V usage is TRBV30 and J usage is TRBJ1-4; D perhaps matches TRBD1 (5 bases). Germline CDR1 GTSNPN, CDR2 SVGIG (reference sequence). V was clipped by 5 bases and J by 10 bases, with 14 bases between them. The CDR3 contains 12 residues.

The V gene is TRBV10-2, the J gene TRBJ2-7; tentative D call: TRBD1 (6 bases). This CDR3 has 13 residues. Per the germline V gene, CDR1 is WSHSY and CDR2 is SAAADI. Between the trimmed V and J ends, which lost 6 bases and 4 bases, there was a span of 13 bases. The CDR3 here is CASSPTGGYEQYF. The CDR3 DNA is TGCGCCAGCAGCCCGACAGGCGGGTACGAGCAGTACTTC.

This clonotype came up a few times. This chain links TRBV20-1 with TRBJ1-5; D gene ambiguous. This CDR3 region has 15 residues. Germline V lookup: CDR1 DFQATT, CDR2 SNEGSKA (reference sequence). V lost 0 bases to trimming and J lost 2 bases, with 11 bases between them. CDR3 sequence: CSARDAMGGNQPQHF. In DNA, the CDR3 is TGCAGTGCTAGAGATGCTATGGGCGGCAATCAGCCCCAGCATTTT.

This clonotype was counted between two and nine times. V gene TRBV20-1 combines with J gene TRBJ2-3; 10 bases map to TRBD1. The germline gives CDR1 DFQATT, CDR2 SNEGSKA (reference sequence). Losses at the gene ends were 6 bases for V and 3 bases for J; bases not matched to a gene: 12. The CDR3 totals 16 residues. The CDR3 here is CSAPTEPGQGTDTQYF. The CDR3 DNA follows: TGCAGTGCGCCAACAGAACCGGGACAGGGGACAGATACGCAGTATTTT.

The V gene is TRBV6-2 or TRBV6-3, the J gene TRBJ2-5, with TRBD1 identical over 10 bases. The J segment lost 5 bases and the V segment lost 5 bases, leaving 11 bases of the junction unmatched. This CDR3 contains 16 residues. Per the germline V gene, CDR1 is MNHEY and CDR2 is SVGEGT. The CDR3 sequence: CASSLRDRGRWETQYF. As DNA, the CDR3 is TGTGCCAGCAGTCTCCGGGACAGGGGCCGGTGGGAGACCCAGTACTTC.

V gene TRBV6-5 combines with J gene TRBJ1-6, with D possibly matching TRBD1 (5 bases). V was shortened by 2 bases and J by 6 bases, with 8 bases between the two germline ends. CDR1 is MNHEY, CDR2 SVGAGI, per germline. The CDR3 has 14 residues. The CDR3 coding sequence is TGTGCCAGCAGTTACGGGGCTAGTAATTCACCCCTCCACTTT. Translating gives CASSYGASNSPLHF.

This CDR3 reads CASRSTYGGAEAFF. The DNA for the CDR3 is TGTGCCAGCAGATCCACCTATGGGGGCGCTGAAGCTTTCTTT. The chain links TRBV6-1 to TRBJ1-1, with D possibly matching TRBD1 (6 bases). The V end was cut by 6 bases, the J end by 6 bases, with 17 bases between. The V gene's germline CDR1 is MNHNS and CDR2 SASEGT. There are 14 residues in the CDR3.

This chain uses TRBV7-2 with TRBJ2-7, with TRBD2 matching 13 bases. Germline V gene lookup returns CDR1 SGHTA and CDR2 FQGNSA. The J segment lost 4 bases and the V segment lost 7 bases, leaving 7 bases of the junction unmatched. This CDR3 is built from 15 residues. For the CDR3, the DNA is TGTGCCAGCACCATTTGGACTAGCGGGAGTTACGAGCAGTACTTC. Its protein is CASTIWTSGSYEQYF.

V and J are TRBV19 and TRBJ2-5; 7 bases align to TRBD1. The trim removed 10 bases at V and 4 bases at J, leaving 6 bases unmatched. There are 12 residues in the CDR3. Per the germline V gene, CDR1 is LNHDA and CDR2 is SQIVND (reference sequence). CDR3 sequence: CATGQVRETQYF. The CDR3 DNA is TGTGCCACTGGACAGGTCCGAGAGACCCAGTACTTC.

V gene TRBV10-1 combines with J gene TRBJ1-1; 7 bases map to TRBD1. The CDR3 runs 16 residues. CDR1 and CDR2 from the germline V gene are WNHNN and SYGVQD (reference sequence). The junction had 18 bases not matched to a gene; V was cut back by 3 bases and J by 11 bases. CDR3 protein: CASSERRPGGPGAAFF. The CDR3 DNA reads TGCGCCAGCAGTGAAAGGAGACCAGGGGGTCCCGGGGCGGCTTTCTTT.

This chain links TRBV20-1 with TRBJ2-3; TRBD2 aligns across 8 bases. CDR3 size: 15 residues. Germline CDR1 and CDR2: DFQATT and SNEGSKA (reference sequence). With V trimmed by 2 bases and J by 3 bases, 7 bases remained unmatched. The CDR3 DNA follows: TGCAGTGCTAGATCCGGGGGGGGTGGTACAGATACGCAGTATTTT. Translating it yields CSARSGGGGTDTQYF.

In its sample, this clonotype was seen once. The chain uses TRBV24-1 and TRBJ1-2; the D gene is possibly TRBD1 (6 bases). The CDR3 consists of 15 residues. Germline CDR1 KGHDR, CDR2 SFDVKD. V was pared by 4 bases and J by 3 bases, with 14 bases between. CDR3 DNA: TGTGCCACCAGTGACCCAGGGGATGAAGACTATGGCTACACCTTC. This sequence encodes CATSDPGDEDYGYTF.

This clonotype appeared a few times. V gene TRBV15 combines with J gene TRBJ1-2; a possible D gene is TRBD1 (5 bases). The CDR3 length is 15 residues. CDR1 is LNHNV, CDR2 YYDKDF, per germline (reference sequence). V was trimmed by 3 bases and J by 8 bases, leaving 19 bases between them. DNA of the CDR3: TGTGCCACCAGCAGTGGGGACGGACCCCTTAGGGGCTACACCTTC. Its protein product is CATSSGDGPLRGYTF.

This rearrangement joins TRBV6-2 or TRBV6-3 to TRBJ2-2, with TRBD2 identical over 12 bases. This CDR3 is 18 amino acids long. The junction had 12 bases not matched to a gene; V was cut back by 6 bases and J by 4 bases. Germline V CDR1 and CDR2: MNHEY, SVGEGT. CDR3 nucleotide sequence: TGTGCCAGCAGCCGGTTGTGGCTAGCGGGAGGGTCCACCGGGGAGCTGTTTTTT. Its translation: CASSRLWLAGGSTGELFF.

The rearrangement uses TRBV28 and TRBJ1-2, with 7 bases matching TRBD1. Losses at the gene ends were 10 bases for V and 8 bases for J; bases not matched to a gene: 19. CDR3 length: 15 residues. Germline values: CDR1 MDHEN, CDR2 SYDVKM. CDR3 sequence: CATWEDRPLFNGYTF. The CDR3, as DNA: TGTGCCACCTGGGAGGACAGGCCTCTATTCAACGGCTACACCTTC.